This T cell receptor (beta chain) appears in the sequencing data of a study of blood T cells in healthy people across ages. Overall study results and limits: Strong correlation linked observed beta diversity and percent naive T cells. PBMCs that were unsorted prevented a conclusive naive versus antigen-experienced comparison.

It was with a sample-barcoded 5' primer and a J-beta primer mix that a second PCR of roughly 7 to 12 cycles was run. From the 5' RACE reads, TCRdb called clonotypes with MiXCR, one entry per CDR3 protein. Seen here are over 1.5 million distinct CDR3 sequences, just under 50% observed once, and the top ten hold 2.1%. A minimum of 6 micrograms of total RNA was extracted per sample. Trimming took 2 bases from V and 10 from J, leaving 11 bases between them. Germline V gives CDR1 MNHNS, CDR2 SASEGT. The CDR3 covers 12 residues. The table lists this clonotype with a few counts. Antigen: not known. The chain joins TRBV6-1 to TRBJ1-2, with D hard to call. The TCR comes from a middle-aged woman in good health. Sequencing used blood. CDR3 loop: CASSEIWPPYTF. CDR3 bases: TGTGCCAGCAGTGAAATTTGGCCCCCCTACACCTTC.